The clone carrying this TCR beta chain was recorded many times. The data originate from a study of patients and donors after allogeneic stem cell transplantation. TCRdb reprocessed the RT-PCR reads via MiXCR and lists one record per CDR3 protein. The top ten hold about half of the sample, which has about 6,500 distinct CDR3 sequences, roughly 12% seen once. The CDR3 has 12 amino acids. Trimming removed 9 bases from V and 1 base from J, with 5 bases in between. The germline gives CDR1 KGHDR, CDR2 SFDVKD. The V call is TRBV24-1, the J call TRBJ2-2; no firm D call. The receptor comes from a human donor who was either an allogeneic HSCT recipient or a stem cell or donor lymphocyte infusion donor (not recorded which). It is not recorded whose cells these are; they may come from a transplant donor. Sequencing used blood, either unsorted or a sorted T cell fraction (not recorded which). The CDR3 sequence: CATSWNTGELFF. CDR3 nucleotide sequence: TGTGCCACCTCTTGGAACACCGGGGAGCTGTTTTTT.